The 17 T cell receptor beta chains presented below share a single source sample, sequenced in a study of cytomegalovirus exposure and HLA in healthy donors. The study ran its PCR with 60 Vbeta and 13 Jbeta primers. Assay: immunoSEQ multiplex PCR; the TCRdb copy retains only in-frame clones and omits some. The repertoire holds some 51,000 clones, with about three quarters as singletons. Material: PBMCs. These TCRs come from a female donor in good health and CMV-seronegative.

This chain joins TRBV6-5 and TRBJ2-5; TRBD1 aligns across 8 bases. With the DNA end fitting TRBJ2-7 better, the J assignment may be wrong. The CDR3 covers 15 residues. The germline CDR1 and CDR2 sequences are MNHEY and SVGAGI. The CDR3 spells CASIPRTGKPYEQYF. The CDR3 bases are TGTGCCAGCATTCCGCGGACAGGGAAGCCGTACGAGCAGTACTTC.

This chain connects TRBV5-1 to TRBJ2-5, with 11 bases that match TRBD2. The length of the CDR3 is 17 residues. Germline V gene sequence: CDR1 SGHRS, CDR2 YFSETQ. The V segment lost 4 bases and the J segment 1 base; nucleotides outside the gene matches: 9. CDR3 sequence: CASSLALAGGPQETQYF. The CDR3 region has the DNA TGCGCCAGCAGCCTGGCCCTAGCGGGGGGCCCCCAAGAGACCCAGTACTTC. Based on the CDR3 plus reference TRBV5-1 and TRBJ2-5, the full variable domain is KAGVTQTPRYLIKTRGQQVTLSCSPISGHRSVSWYQQTPGQGLQFLFEYFSETQRNKGNFPGRFSGRQFSNSRSEMNVSTLELGDSALYLCASSLALAGGPQETQYFGPGTRLLVL.

The CDR3 sequence: CASSYRGATEAFF. CDR3 DNA sequence: TGTGCCAGCAGTTACCGGGGGGCCACTGAAGCTTTCTTT. V gene TRBV6-5 combines with J gene TRBJ1-1; maybe TRBD1 (6 bases). The CDR3 is 13 amino acids. Per germline, CDR1 MNHEY and CDR2 SVGAGI. Trimming shortened V by 2 bases and J by 4 bases, and 8 bases separated the two germline ends.

J is TRBJ2-1 and V is TRBV7-2, with 7 bases aligning to TRBD1. J lost 8 bases, V lost 3 bases, and 7 bases had no gene match. CDR3 length: 14 residues. Per germline, CDR1 SGHTA and CDR2 FQGNSA. As DNA, the CDR3 is TGTGCCAGCAGCTTGGAGACAGGGCAGGATGAGCAGTTCTTC. Its translation is CASSLETGQDEQFF.

The V and J genes are TRBV7-8 and TRBJ2-3, with D perhaps TRBD2 (5 bases). Germline CDR1 reads SGHVS; CDR2 reads FQNEAQ. This CDR3 region has 14 residues. V lost 6 bases to trimming and J lost 3 bases, with 13 bases between them. The DNA of the CDR3 is TGTGCCAGCAGGGCAGCGGAGCTTACAGATACGCAGTATTTT. It codes for CASRAAELTDTQYF.

In this sample, this clone turned up a few times. The CDR3 reads CASSFRGTGELFF. The CDR3 nucleotides are TGTGCCAGCAGTTTCCGGGGTACCGGGGAGCTGTTTTTT. This chain joins TRBV27 and TRBJ2-2; perhaps TRBD2 as D (5 bases). V was trimmed by 3 bases and J by 5 bases, leaving 7 bases between them. This CDR3 contains 13 residues. The germline CDR1 and CDR2 sequences are MNHEY and SMNVEV (reference sequence).

This clone was seen once. The chain recombines TRBV9 with TRBJ2-1, with 9 bases fitting TRBD1. J was trimmed by 10 bases and V by 0 bases; bases with no gene match: 8. CDR1 is SGDLS, CDR2 YYNGEE, per germline. CDR3 size: 15 residues. The CDR3 sequence is CASSVDRTGVIEQFF. CDR3 sequence (DNA): TGTGCCAGCAGCGTAGACCGGACAGGGGTAATCGAGCAGTTCTTC.

The CDR3 coding sequence is TGTGCCAGCAGCTTAGGACAGGCCCGGGCCTACGAGCAGTACTTC. This encodes CASSLGQARAYEQYF. The chain recombines TRBV7-2 with TRBJ2-7, with D perhaps matching TRBD1 (6 bases). This CDR3 has 15 amino acids. The V end was cut by 1 base, the J end by 2 bases, with 12 bases between. Germline CDR1 and CDR2: SGHTA and FQGNSA.

The V call is TRBV7-6, the J call TRBJ2-1; 7 bases are shared with TRBD2. Per germline, CDR1 SGHVS and CDR2 FNYEAQ. The length of the CDR3 is 14 residues. V lost 1 base to trimming and J lost 10 bases; unmatched junction nucleotides: 7. CDR3 residues: CASSLGGLGLEQFF. The CDR3 DNA is TGTGCCAGCAGCTTAGGTGGTTTGGGACTAGAGCAGTTCTTC.

CDR3 in amino acids: CASSDRTGGNTEAFF. CDR3 bases: TGTGCCAGCAGTGACAGGACAGGGGGCAACACTGAAGCTTTCTTT. This chain links TRBV6-1 with TRBJ1-1; 11 bases align to TRBD1. CDR1 and CDR2 from the germline V gene are MNHNS and SASEGT. V dropped 3 bases and J dropped 2; count of bases not matched to a gene: 2. This CDR3 has 15 residues.

This clone was observed a single time. The rearrangement links TRBV2 to TRBJ2-3; TRBD2 matches at 8 bases. After removal of 9 bases from V and 1 base from J, the junction contained 6 bases not matched to a gene. The CDR3 extends over 14 amino acids. Looked up from germline, CDR1 is SNHLY and CDR2 is FYNNEI. The CDR3 reads CARQRERGTDTQYF. In nucleotides, the CDR3 is TGTGCCAGACAGCGGGAGAGGGGCACAGATACGCAGTATTTT.

This clone was counted once. V gene TRBV5-1 combines with J gene TRBJ2-5, with 8 nucleotides matching TRBD1. The CDR3 covers 15 residues. Losses at the gene ends were 2 bases for V and 2 bases for J; bases not matched to a gene: 5. Germline CDR1 and CDR2: SGHRS and YFSETQ. The CDR3 region is CASSLRTGKQETQYF. The CDR3 bases are TGCGCCAGCAGCTTAAGGACAGGGAAACAAGAGACCCAGTACTTC.

Here the CDR3 DNA reads TGTGCCACCCAACCAGGGGCAGGTTACGAGCAGTACTTC. This translates into CATQPGAGYEQYF. This rearrangement joins TRBV6-5 to TRBJ2-7; D is possibly TRBD1 (6 bases). Germline CDR1 is MNHEY and CDR2 is SVGAGI. There are 13 residues in the CDR3. With 10 bases removed from V and 4 bases from J, the gap between germline ends came to 17 bases.

The chain joins TRBV9 to TRBJ1-2; 12 bases fit TRBD1. The germline V gene has CDR1 SGDLS and CDR2 YYNGEE. This CDR3 has 16 amino acids. Trimming removed 3 bases from V and 5 bases from J; junction bases left unmatched: 8. In nucleotides, the CDR3 is TGTGCCAGCAGCGGAGGCCGGGACAGGGGGCTTTATGGCTACACCTTC. It is translated as CASSGGRDRGLYGYTF.

The chain uses TRBV4-3 and TRBJ2-7, with 8 bases identical to TRBD1. The CDR3 is 19 amino acids. From germline, CDR1 is LGHNA and CDR2 YSLEER. With 3 bases clipped from V and 3 bases from J, the junction kept 19 bases outside the gene matches. CDR3 in amino acids: CASSHYPRPPGQAFYEQYF. In DNA, the CDR3 is TGCGCCAGCAGCCATTATCCTCGCCCCCCGGGACAGGCGTTCTACGAGCAGTACTTC.

This sequence joins TRBV6-6 and TRBJ2-2, with D hard to call. Trimming removed 4 bases from V and 6 bases from J, with 3 bases in between. Germline CDR1 is MNHNY and CDR2 is SVGAGI (reference sequence). The CDR3 is made up of 11 amino acids. The CDR3 DNA sequence: TGTGCCAGCAGTTTAGCCGGGGAGCTGTTTTTT. Translating it yields CASSLAGELFF.

Comments on this clone: The junction does not match germline at one end; this may be a read error. This chain uses TRBV6-4 with TRBJ2-2; the D gene is possibly TRBD2 (5 bases). CDR1 is MRHNA and CDR2 is SNTAGT in the germline V gene. The CDR3 is 13 amino acids. CDR3 nucleotide sequence: TGTGCCAGCAGTGAAAGTGTGACCGGGAAGCTGTTTTTT. Translating it yields CASSESVTGKLFF.